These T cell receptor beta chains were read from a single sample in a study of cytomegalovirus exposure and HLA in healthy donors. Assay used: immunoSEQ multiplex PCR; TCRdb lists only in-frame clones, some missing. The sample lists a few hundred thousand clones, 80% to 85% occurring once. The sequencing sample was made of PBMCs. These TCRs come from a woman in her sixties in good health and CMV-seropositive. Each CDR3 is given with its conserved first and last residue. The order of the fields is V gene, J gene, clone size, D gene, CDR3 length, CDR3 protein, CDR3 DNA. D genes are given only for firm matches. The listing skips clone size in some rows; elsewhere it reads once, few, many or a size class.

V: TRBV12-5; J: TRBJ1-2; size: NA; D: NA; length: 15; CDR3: CASGPPGGGMVGYTF; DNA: TGTGCTAGTGGTCCCCCCGGCGGGGGAATGGTTGGCTACACCTTC
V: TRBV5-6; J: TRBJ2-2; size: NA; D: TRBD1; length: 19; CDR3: CASSLGPPTGGFNTGELFF; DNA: TGTGCCAGCAGCTTGGGGCCCCCTACAGGGGGCTTCAACACCGGGGAGCTGTTTTTT
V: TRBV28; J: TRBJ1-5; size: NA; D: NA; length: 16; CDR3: CASSLRGIGSNQPQHF; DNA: TGTGCCAGCAGTTTACGGGGAATAGGGAGCAATCAGCCCCAGCATTTT
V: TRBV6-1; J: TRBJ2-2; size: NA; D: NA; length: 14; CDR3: CASTLGANTGELFF; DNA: TGTGCCAGCACTTTGGGAGCGAACACCGGGGAGCTGTTTTTT
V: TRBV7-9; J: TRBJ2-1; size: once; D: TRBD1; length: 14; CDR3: CSSILQGDYNEQFF; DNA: TGTTCCAGCATACTCCAGGGGGACTACAATGAGCAGTTCTTC
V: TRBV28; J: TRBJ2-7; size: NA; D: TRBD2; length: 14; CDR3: CASSLLAGVDEQYF; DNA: TGTGCCAGCAGTTTACTAGCGGGAGTAGACGAGCAGTACTTC
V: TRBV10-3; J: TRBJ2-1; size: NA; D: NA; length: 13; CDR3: CASRPGETNEQFF; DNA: TGTGCCAGCAGACCGGGAGAAACAAATGAGCAGTTCTTC
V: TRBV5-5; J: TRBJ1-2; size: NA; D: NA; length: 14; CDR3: CASSLGQYSYGYTF; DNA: TGTGCCAGCAGCTTGGGACAGTACTCCTATGGCTACACCTTC
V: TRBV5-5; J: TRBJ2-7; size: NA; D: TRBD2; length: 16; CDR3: CASSLAPSGRAYEQYF; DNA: TGTGCCAGCAGCCTAGCCCCTAGCGGGAGGGCCTACGAGCAGTACTTC
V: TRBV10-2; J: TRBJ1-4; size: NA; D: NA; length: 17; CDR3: CASNNRTPERTNEKLFF; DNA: TGCGCCAGCAATAATCGGACACCGGAAAGGACTAATGAAAAACTGTTTTTT
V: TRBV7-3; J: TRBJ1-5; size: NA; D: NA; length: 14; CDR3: CASSLTGAGQPQHF; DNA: TGTGCCAGCAGCTTAACCGGCGCCGGGCAGCCCCAGCATTTT
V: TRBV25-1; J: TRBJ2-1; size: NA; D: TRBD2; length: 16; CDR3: CASSATSGRIVNEQFF; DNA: TGTGCCAGCAGTGCCACTAGCGGGAGGATAGTCAATGAGCAGTTCTTC
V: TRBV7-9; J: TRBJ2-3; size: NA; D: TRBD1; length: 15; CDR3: CASSQGQQKGDTQYF; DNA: TGTGCCAGCAGCCAGGGACAGCAAAAGGGAGATACGCAGTATTTT
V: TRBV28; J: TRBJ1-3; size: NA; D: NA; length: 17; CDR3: CASRSASDGHSGHTIYF; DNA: TGTGCCAGCAGATCAGCGTCGGACGGACACTCCGGGCACACCATATATTTT
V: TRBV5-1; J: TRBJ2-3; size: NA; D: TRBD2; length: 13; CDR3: CASSSGGGDTQYF; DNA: TGCGCCAGCAGCTCGGGAGGGGGAGATACGCAGTATTTT
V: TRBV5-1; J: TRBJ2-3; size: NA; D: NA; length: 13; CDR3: CASSLGGRDTQYF; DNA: TGCGCCAGCAGCTTGGGGGGCCGAGATACGCAGTATTTT
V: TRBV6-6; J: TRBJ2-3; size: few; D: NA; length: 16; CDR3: CASSYSATGVADTQYF; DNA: TGTGCCAGCAGTTACTCGGCGACGGGAGTCGCAGATACGCAGTATTTT
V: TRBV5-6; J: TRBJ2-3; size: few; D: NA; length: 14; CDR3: CASSRRDFGDTQYF; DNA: TGTGCCAGCAGCCGAAGGGACTTTGGAGATACGCAGTATTTT
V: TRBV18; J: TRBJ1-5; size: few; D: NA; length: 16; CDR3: CASSPYTQGNNQPQHF; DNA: TGTGCCAGCTCACCCTACACACAGGGTAACAATCAGCCCCAGCATTTT
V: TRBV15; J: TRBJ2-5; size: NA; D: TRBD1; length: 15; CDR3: CATSRYTGDQETQYF; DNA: TGTGCCACCAGCAGGTATACAGGGGATCAAGAGACCCAGTACTTC
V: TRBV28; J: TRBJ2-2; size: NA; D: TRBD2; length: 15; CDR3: CASTESGGNTGELFF; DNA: TGTGCCAGCACCGAAAGCGGGGGGAACACCGGGGAGCTGTTTTTT
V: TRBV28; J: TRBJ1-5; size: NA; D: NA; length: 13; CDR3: CASSPPGNQPQHF; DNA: TGTGCCAGCAGTCCCCCGGGCAATCAGCCCCAGCATTTT
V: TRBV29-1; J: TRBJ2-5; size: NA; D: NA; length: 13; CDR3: CSVRGATQETQYF; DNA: TGCAGCGTTCGGGGGGCTACCCAAGAGACCCAGTACTTC
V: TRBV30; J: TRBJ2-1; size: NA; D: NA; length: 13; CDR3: CAWSRPVSGEQFF; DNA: TGTGCCTGGAGCAGGCCAGTTAGCGGTGAGCAGTTCTTC
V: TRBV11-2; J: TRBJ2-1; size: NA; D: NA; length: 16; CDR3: CASSPLASGTHNEQFF; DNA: TGTGCCAGCAGCCCCTTAGCGAGCGGGACACACAATGAGCAGTTCTTC
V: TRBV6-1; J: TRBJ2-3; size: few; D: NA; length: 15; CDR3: CASSDPAVVTDTQYF; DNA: TGTGCCAGCAGTGATCCGGCGGTAGTCACAGATACGCAGTATTTT
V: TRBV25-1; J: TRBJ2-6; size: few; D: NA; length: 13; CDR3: CASGRTGANVLTF; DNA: TGTGCCAGCGGGAGAACTGGGGCCAACGTCCTGACTTTC
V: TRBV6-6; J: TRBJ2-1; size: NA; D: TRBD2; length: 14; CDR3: CASSDTSGSNEQFF; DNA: TGTGCCAGCTCTGACACTAGCGGGAGCAATGAGCAGTTCTTC
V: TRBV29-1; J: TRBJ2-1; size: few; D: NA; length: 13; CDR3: CSVGSPAYNEQFF; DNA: TGCAGCGTTGGGAGCCCTGCCTACAATGAGCAGTTCTTC
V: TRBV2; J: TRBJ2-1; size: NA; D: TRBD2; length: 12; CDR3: CASRTSGGPQFF; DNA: TGTGCCAGCAGGACTAGCGGGGGGCCTCAGTTCTTC
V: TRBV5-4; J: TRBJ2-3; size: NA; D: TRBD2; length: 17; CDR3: CASSYRLAGGSTDTQYF; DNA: TGTGCCAGCAGCTATAGACTAGCGGGAGGTTCAACAGATACGCAGTATTTT